These 2 T cell receptor beta chains originate from one sample sequenced in a study of blood T cell repertoires in COVID-19. Only in-frame clones appear in the TCRdb table, and some are missing; sequencing was by immunoSEQ multiplex PCR. Counted here are tens of thousands of clones, 78% occurring once; the ten biggest clones make up approximately 6%. Sequencing was carried out using peripheral blood. These receptors originate from a man between 65 and 85 years old with COVID-19, enrolled during active disease.

This clone was recorded a few times. J is TRBJ1-2 and V is TRBV12-3 or TRBV12-4; D is uncertain. The CDR3 is 13 amino acids. Trimming cost V 2 bases and J 7 bases, with 11 bases left between them. Here the CDR3 reads CASSLIRSRGYTF. CDR3 in DNA: TGTGCCAGCAGTTTAATACGGAGCCGTGGCTACACCTTC.

The chain links TRBV2 to TRBJ2-7; 10 nucleotides line up with TRBD2. There are 14 residues in the CDR3. Unmatched junction bases numbered 4, after V lost 6 bases and J lost 2 bases. Germline values: CDR1 SNHLY, CDR2 FYNNEI. The DNA for the CDR3 is TGTGCCAGCAGGGGGACTAGCGTTACCTACGAGCAGTACTTC. This codes for CASRGTSVTYEQYF.